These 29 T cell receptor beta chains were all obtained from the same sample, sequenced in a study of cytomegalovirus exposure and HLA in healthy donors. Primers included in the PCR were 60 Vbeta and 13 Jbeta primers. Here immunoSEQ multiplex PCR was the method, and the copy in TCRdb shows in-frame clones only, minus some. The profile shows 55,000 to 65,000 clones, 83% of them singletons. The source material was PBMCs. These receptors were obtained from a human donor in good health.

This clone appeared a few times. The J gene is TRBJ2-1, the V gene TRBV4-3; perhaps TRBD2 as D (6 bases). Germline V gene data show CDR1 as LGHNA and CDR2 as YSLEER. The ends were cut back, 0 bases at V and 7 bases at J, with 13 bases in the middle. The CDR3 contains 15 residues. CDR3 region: CASSQEPGLFNEQFF. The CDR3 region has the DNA TGCGCCAGCAGCCAAGAGCCGGGACTGTTTAATGAGCAGTTCTTC.

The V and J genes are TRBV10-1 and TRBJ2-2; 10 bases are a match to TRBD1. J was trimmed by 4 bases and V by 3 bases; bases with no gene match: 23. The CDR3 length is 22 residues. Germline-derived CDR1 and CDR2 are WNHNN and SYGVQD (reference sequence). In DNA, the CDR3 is TGCGCCAGCAGTGAAATTGGGGAGTCGGCGGGACAGGGGTGGGTGATCACCGGGGAGCTGTTTTTT. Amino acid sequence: CASSEIGESAGQGWVITGELFF.

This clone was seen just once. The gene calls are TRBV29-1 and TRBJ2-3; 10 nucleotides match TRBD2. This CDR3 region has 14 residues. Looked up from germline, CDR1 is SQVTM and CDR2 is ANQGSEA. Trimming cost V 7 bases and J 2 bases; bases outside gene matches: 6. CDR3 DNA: TGCAGCGCACGGACTAGCGGAAACACAGATACGCAGTATTTT. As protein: CSARTSGNTDTQYF.

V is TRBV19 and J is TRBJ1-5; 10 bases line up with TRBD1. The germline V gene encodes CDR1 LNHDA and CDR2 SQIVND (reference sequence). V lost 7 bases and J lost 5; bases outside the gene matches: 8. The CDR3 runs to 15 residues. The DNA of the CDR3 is TGTGCCAGTATCCCCGGGACAGGGGCCTATCAGCCCCAGCATTTT. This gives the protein CASIPGTGAYQPQHF.

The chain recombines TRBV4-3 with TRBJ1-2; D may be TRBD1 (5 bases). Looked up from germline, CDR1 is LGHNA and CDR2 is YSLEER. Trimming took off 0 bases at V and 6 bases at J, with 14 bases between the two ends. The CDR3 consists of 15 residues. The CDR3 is CASSQESAGRNGYTF. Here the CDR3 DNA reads TGCGCCAGCAGCCAAGAGTCCGCAGGGCGAAATGGCTACACCTTC.

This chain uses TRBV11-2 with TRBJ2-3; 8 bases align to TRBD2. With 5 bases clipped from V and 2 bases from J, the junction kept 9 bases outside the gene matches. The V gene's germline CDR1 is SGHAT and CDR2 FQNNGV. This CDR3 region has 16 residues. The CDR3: CASSLNSGAFTDTQYF. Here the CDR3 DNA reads TGTGCCAGCAGCCTTAATAGCGGGGCGTTCACAGATACGCAGTATTTT.

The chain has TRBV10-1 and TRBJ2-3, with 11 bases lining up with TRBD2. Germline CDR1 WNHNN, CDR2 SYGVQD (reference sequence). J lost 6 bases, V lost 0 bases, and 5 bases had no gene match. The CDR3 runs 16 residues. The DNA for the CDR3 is TGCGCCAGCAGTGAGTCTACTAGCGGGGGATACGATACGCAGTATTTT. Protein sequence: CASSESTSGGYDTQYF.

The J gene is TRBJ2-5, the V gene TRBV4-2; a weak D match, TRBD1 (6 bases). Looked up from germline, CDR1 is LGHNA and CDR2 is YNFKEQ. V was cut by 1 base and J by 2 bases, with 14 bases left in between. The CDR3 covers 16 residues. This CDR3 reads CASSQGWGLQQETQYF. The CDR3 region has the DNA TGTGCCAGCAGCCAAGGGTGGGGGCTGCAGCAAGAGACCCAGTACTTC.

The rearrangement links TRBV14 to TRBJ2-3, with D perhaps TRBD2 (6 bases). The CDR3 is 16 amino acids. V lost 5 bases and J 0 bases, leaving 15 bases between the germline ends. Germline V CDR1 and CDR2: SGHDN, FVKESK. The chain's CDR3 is CASSELRDWSTDTQYF. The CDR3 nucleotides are TGTGCCAGCAGCGAACTCCGGGACTGGAGCACAGATACGCAGTATTTT.

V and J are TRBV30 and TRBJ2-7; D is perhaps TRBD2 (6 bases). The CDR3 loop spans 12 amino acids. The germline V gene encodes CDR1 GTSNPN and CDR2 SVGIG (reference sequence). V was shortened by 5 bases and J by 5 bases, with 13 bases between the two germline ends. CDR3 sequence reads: CAWDRGSDEQYF. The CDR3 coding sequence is TGTGCCTGGGACCGGGGGTCGGACGAGCAGTACTTC.

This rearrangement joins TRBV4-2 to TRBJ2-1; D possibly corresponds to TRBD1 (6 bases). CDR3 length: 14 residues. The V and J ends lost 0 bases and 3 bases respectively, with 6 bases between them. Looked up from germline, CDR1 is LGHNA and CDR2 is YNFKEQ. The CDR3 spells CASSQEGGYNEQFF. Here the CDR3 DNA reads TGTGCCAGCAGCCAAGAAGGGGGCTACAATGAGCAGTTCTTC.

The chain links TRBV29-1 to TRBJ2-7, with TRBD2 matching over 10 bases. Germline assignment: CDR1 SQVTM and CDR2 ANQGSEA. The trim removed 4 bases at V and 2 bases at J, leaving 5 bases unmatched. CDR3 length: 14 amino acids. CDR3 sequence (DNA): TGCAGCGTTGTAGCGGGAGGAGTTACCTACGAGCAGTACTTC. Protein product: CSVVAGGVTYEQYF.

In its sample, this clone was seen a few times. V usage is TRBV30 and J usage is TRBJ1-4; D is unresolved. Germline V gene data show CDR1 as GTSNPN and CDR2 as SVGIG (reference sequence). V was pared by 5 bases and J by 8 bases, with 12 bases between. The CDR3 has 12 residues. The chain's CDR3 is CAWGGGGEKLFF. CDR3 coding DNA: TGTGCCTGGGGCGGAGGTGGGGAAAAACTGTTTTTT.

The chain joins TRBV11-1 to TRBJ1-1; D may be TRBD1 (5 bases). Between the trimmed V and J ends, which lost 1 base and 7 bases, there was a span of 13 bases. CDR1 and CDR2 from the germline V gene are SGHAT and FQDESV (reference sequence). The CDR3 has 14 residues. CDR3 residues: CASSLEGLQGEAFF. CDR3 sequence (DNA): TGTGCCAGCAGCTTAGAAGGGCTTCAGGGTGAAGCTTTCTTT.

This CDR3 reads CASSVGRTWETQYF. The CDR3 DNA is TGTGCCAGCAGCGTAGGACGGACTTGGGAGACCCAGTACTTC. This sequence joins TRBV9 and TRBJ2-5; D possibly corresponds to TRBD2 (5 bases). Trimming removed 0 bases from V and 5 bases from J, with 11 bases in between. Germline V lookup: CDR1 SGDLS, CDR2 YYNGEE. The CDR3 runs 14 residues.

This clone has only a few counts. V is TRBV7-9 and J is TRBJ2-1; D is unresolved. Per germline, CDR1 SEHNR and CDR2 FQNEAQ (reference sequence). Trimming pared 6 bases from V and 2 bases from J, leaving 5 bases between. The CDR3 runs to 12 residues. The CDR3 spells CASSLTYNEQFF. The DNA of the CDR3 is TGTGCCAGCAGTCTTACCTACAATGAGCAGTTCTTC.

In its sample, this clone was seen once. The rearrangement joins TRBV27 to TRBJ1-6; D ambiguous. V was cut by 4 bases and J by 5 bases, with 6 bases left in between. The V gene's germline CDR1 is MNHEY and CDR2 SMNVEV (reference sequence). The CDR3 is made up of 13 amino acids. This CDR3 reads CASSYNHNSPLHF. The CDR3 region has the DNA TGTGCCAGCAGTTACAACCATAATTCACCCCTCCACTTT.

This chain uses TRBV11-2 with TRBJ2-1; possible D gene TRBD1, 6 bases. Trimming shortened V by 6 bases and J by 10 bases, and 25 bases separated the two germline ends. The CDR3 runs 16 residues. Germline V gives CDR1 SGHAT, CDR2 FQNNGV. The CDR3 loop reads CASSFRGAGSSGEQFF. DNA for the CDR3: TGTGCCAGCAGTTTCAGGGGCGCAGGCTCTTCCGGAGAGCAGTTCTTC.

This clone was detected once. For the CDR3, the DNA is TGTGCCAGTAGTCCCCTAGCGGGAGCCTCGCTCGCCGGGGAGCTGTTTTTT. This encodes CASSPLAGASLAGELFF. This rearrangement joins TRBV19 to TRBJ2-2; 10 positions match TRBD2. CDR3 length: 17 residues. Germline trimming cut 5 bases from V and 6 bases from J; bases unmatched to any gene: 12. CDR1 LNHDA and CDR2 SQIVND come from the germline V gene (reference sequence).

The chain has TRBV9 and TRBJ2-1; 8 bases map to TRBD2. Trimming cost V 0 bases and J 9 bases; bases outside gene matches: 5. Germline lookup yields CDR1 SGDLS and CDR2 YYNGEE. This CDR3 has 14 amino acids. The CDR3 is CASSVVVSGTEQFF. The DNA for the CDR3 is TGTGCCAGCAGCGTAGTGGTTAGCGGGACTGAGCAGTTCTTC. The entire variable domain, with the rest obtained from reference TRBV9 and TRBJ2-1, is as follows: DSGVTQTPKHLITATGQRVTLRCSPRSGDLSVYWYQQSLDQGLQFLIQYYNGEERAKGNILERFSAQQFPDLHSELNLSSLELGDSALYFCASSVVVSGTEQFFGPGTRLTVL.

CDR3 amino acids: CASRNQGARTEAFF. DNA for the CDR3: TGTGCCAGCCGAAACCAGGGGGCTCGGACTGAAGCTTTCTTT. The chain couples TRBV28 to TRBJ1-1; TRBD1 matches 8 bases. The CDR3 covers 14 residues. The V gene end was trimmed by 8 bases and the J gene end by 5 bases; junction bases not matched to a gene: 10. Germline V gives CDR1 MDHEN, CDR2 SYDVKM. The variable domain in full, with the rest retrieved from reference TRBV28 and TRBJ1-1, is DVKVTQSSRYLVKRTGEKVFLECVQDMDHENMFWYRQDPGLGLRLIYFSYDVKMKEKGDIPEGYSVSREKKERFSLILESASTNQTSMYLCASRNQGARTEAFFGQGTRLTVV.

CDR3 nucleotides: TGTGCCAGCAGCGCAAATCCCGGGACAGGGGGCGACGAGCAGTACTTC. As protein: CASSANPGTGGDEQYF. The chain combines TRBV5-5 with TRBJ2-7; TRBD1 matches at 12 bases. The CDR3 has 16 amino acids. Trimming cost V 4 bases and J 5 bases; bases outside gene matches: 10. Germline lookup yields CDR1 SGHKS and CDR2 YYEKEE (reference sequence).

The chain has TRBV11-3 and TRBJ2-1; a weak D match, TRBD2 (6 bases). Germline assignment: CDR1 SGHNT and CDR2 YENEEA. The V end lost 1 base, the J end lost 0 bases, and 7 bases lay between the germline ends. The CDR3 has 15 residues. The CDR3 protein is CASSLGSGSYNEQFF. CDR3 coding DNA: TGTGCCAGCAGCTTAGGTAGCGGCTCCTACAATGAGCAGTTCTTC.

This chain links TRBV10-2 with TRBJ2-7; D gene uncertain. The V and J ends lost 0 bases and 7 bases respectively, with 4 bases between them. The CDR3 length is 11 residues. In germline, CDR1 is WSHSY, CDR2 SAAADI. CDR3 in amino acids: CASSESGEQYF. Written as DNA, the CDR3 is TGCGCCAGCAGTGAGTCCGGGGAGCAGTACTTC.

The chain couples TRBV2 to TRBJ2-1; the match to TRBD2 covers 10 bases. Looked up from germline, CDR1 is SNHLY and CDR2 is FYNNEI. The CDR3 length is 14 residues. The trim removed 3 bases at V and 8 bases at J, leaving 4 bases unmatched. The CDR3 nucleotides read TGTGCCAGCAGTGAGGATCTAGCGGGGGATGAGCAGTTCTTC. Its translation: CASSEDLAGDEQFF. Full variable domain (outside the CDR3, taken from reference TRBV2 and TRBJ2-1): EPEVTQTPSHQVTQMGQEVILRCVPISNHLYFYWYRQILGQKVEFLVSFYNNEISEKSEIFDDQFSVERPDGSNFTLKIRSTKLEDSAMYFCASSEDLAGDEQFFGPGTRLTVL.

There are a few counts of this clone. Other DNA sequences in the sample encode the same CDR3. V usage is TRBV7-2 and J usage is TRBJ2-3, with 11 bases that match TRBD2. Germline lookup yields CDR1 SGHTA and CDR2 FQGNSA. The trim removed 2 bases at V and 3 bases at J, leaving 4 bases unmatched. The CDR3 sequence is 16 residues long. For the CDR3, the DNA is TGTGCCAGCAGCTTATTAGCGGGAGGGCCGACAGATACGCAGTATTTT. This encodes CASSLLAGGPTDTQYF.

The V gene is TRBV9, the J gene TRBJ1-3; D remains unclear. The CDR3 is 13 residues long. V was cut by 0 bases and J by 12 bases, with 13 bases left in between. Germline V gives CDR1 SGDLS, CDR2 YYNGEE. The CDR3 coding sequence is TGTGCCAGCAGCGTAGATCGGGAAACAATCATATATTTT. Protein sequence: CASSVDRETIIYF.

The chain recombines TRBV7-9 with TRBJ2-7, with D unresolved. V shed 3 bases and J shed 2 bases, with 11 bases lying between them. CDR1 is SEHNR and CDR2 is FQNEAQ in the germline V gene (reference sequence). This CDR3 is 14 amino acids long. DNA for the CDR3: TGTGCCAGCAGCTTGATCGGGTCCACCTACGAGCAGTACTTC. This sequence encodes CASSLIGSTYEQYF.

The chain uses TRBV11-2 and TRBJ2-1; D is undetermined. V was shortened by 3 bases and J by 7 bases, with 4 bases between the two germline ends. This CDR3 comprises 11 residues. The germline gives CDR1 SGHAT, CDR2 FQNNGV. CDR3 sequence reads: CASSLANEQFF. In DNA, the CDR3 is TGTGCCAGCAGCTTGGCTAATGAGCAGTTCTTC.